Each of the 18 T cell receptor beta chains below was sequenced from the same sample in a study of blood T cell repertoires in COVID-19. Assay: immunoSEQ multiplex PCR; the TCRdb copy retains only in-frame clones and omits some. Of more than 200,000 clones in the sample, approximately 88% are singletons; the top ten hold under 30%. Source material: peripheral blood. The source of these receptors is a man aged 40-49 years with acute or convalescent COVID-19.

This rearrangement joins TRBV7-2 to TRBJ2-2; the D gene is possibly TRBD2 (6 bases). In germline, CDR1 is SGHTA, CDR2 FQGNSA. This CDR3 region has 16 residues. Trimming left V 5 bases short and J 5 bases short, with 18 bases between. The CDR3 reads CASSPRSGSRTGELFF. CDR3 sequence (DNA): TGTGCCAGCAGCCCCCGTTCCGGGAGCCGGACCGGGGAGCTGTTTTTT.

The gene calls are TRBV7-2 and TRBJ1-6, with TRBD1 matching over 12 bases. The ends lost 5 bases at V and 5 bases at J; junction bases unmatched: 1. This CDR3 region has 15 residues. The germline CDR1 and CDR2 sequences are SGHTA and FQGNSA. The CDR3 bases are TGTGCCAGCAGCCGGGACAGGGGGCATAATTCACCCCTCCACTTT. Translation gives CASSRDRGHNSPLHF.

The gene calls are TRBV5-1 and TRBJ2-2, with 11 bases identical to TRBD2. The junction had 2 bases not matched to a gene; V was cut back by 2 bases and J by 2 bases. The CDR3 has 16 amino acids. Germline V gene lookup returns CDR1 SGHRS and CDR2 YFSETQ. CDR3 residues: CASSFGTSGNTGELFF. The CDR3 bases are TGCGCCAGCAGCTTTGGGACTAGCGGTAACACCGGGGAGCTGTTTTTT.

CDR3 in amino acids: CASSSSPYEAFF. CDR3 sequence (DNA): TGTGCCAGCAGCAGTAGCCCCTATGAAGCTTTCTTT. This chain joins TRBV7-8 and TRBJ1-1; D call uncertain. CDR3 length: 12 residues. V dropped 5 bases and J dropped 7 bases, with 11 bases sitting between them. Germline V lookup: CDR1 SGHVS, CDR2 FQNEAQ.

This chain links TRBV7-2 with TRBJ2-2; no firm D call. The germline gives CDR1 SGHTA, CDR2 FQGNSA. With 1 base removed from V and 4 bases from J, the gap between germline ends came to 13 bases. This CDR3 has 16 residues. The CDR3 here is CASSLGTRRGTGELFF. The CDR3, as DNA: TGTGCCAGCAGCTTAGGAACCCGTCGAGGCACCGGGGAGCTGTTTTTT.

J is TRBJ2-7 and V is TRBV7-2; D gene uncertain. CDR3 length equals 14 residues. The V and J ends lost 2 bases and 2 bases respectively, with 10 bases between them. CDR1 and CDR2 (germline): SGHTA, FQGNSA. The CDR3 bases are TGTGCCAGCAGCTTAATGGGCAGTACCTACGAGCAGTACTTC. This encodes CASSLMGSTYEQYF.

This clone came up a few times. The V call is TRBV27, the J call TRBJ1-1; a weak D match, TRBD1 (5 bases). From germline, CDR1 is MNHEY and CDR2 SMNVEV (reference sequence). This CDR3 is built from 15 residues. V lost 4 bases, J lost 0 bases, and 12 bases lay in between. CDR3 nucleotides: TGTGCCAGCAGTTCTAGGGGTTTGTTGAACACTGAAGCTTTCTTT. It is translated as CASSSRGLLNTEAFF.

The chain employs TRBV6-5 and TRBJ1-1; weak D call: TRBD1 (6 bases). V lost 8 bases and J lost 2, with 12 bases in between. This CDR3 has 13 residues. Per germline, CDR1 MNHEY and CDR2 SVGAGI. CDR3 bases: TGTGCCAGCCCGGGACACCTTAACACTGAAGCTTTCTTT. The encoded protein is CASPGHLNTEAFF.

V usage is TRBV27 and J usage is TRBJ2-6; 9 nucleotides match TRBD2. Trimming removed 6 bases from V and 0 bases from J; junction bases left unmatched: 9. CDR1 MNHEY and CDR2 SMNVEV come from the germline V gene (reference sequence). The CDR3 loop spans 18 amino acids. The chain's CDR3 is CASRSAGTSRSGANVLTF. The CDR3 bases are TGTGCCAGCAGATCTGCCGGGACTAGCCGCTCTGGGGCCAACGTCCTGACTTTC.

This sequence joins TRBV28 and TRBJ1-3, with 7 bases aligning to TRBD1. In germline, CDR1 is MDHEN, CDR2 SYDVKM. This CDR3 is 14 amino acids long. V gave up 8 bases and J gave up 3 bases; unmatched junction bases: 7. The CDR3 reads CASLEGAGGNTIYF. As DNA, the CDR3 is TGTGCCAGCCTCGAGGGGGCGGGTGGAAACACCATATATTTT.

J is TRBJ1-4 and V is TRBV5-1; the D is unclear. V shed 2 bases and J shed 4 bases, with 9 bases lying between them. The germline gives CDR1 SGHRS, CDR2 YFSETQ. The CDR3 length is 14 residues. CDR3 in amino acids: CASSLRESNEKLFF. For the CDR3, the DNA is TGCGCCAGCAGCTTAAGAGAGAGTAATGAAAAACTGTTTTTT.

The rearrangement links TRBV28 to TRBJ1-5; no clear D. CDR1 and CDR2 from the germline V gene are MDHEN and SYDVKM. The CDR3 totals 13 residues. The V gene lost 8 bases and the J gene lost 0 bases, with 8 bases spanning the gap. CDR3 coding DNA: TGTGCCAGCGACACAACTAGCAATCAGCCCCAGCATTTT. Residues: CASDTTSNQPQHF.

CDR3 nucleotide sequence: TGTGCCAGCACCTTCGGGAGGCGGGTTTTCCAAGAGACCCAGTACTTC. Amino acids: CASTFGRRVFQETQYF. This chain connects TRBV7-9 to TRBJ2-5; 7 bases line up with TRBD2. This CDR3 has 16 amino acids. Germline V gives CDR1 SEHNR, CDR2 FQNEAQ (reference sequence). V shed 7 bases and J 1 base; nucleotides not matched to a gene: 12.

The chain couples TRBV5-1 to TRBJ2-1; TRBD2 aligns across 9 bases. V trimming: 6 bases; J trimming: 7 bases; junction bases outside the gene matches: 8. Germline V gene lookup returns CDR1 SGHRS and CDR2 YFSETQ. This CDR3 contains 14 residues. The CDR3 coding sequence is TGCGCCAGCACATCCGTAGCGGGAGCTAATGAGCAGTTCTTC. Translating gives CASTSVAGANEQFF.

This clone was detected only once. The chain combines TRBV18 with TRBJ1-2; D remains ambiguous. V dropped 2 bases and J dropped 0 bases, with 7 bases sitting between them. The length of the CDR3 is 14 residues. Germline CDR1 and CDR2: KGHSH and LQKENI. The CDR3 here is CASSPEGSNYGYTF. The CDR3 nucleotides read TGTGCCAGCTCACCAGAGGGTTCTAACTATGGCTACACCTTC.

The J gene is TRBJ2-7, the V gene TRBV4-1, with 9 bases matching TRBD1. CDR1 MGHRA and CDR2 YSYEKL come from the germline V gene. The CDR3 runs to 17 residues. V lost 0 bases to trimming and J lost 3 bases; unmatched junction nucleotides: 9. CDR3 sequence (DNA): TGCGCCAGCAGCCAAGACTCCGGACAGGGGATGATCTACGAGCAGTACTTC. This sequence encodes CASSQDSGQGMIYEQYF.

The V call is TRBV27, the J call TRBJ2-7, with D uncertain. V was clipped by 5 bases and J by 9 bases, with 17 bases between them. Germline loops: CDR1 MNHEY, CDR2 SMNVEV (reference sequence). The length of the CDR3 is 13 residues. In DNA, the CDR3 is TGTGCCAGCAGTCCCACCGAACTAATCCGGCAGTACTTC. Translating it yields CASSPTELIRQYF.

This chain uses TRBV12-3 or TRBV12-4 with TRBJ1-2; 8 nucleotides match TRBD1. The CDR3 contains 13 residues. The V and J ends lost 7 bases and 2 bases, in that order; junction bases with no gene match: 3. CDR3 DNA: TGTGCCAGCAACACAGGGGGAAACTATGGCTACACCTTC. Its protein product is CASNTGGNYGYTF.